The subject of this entry is one TCR beta chain. The clone's antigen remains unknown. No base-level quality is on record; no much larger clone is a single base apart. The V and J ends are trimmed by 4 bases and 5 bases, leaving 14 bases between them. The CDR3 covers 14 residues, taking in both the cysteine and the phenylalanine. Here the CDR3 DNA is all that survives: 42 bases in frame from base 1. For CDR1 and CDR2, the germline V gene lists SNHLY and FYNNEI. The CDR3 regions of human TCRbeta chains were analyzed by immunosequencing. The paper's data handling went like this. Repertoire TCRs were matched against a reference library of SARS-CoV-2-specific TCRs generated with the MIRA antigen-specificity platform. Breadth meant the fraction of unique TCRs that were SARS-CoV-2-associated, whereas depth meant the fraction of total T cells that were SARS-CoV-2-associated. Using the MIRA data, each spike-specific TCR was mapped to the spike region that the TCR reacts to and placed in a CD4 or CD8 class. Log10-transformed breadth and depth values were compared by one-way ANOVA with Sidak's multiple comparisons tests. In TCRdb, the immuneACCESS table is reduced to in-frame sequences with V and J assigned. These tables do not hold every clone; where another copy was compared, an unresolved V gene accounts for under half, and the others remain unexplained. From that table come the V and J calls and clone size; the DNA was used to work out D and trimming. The sample data list approximately 100,000 clones, and roughly nine tenths of these were observed just once. The ten largest clonotypes hold 6.5% to 9.5% of the sample.

This sample was included in a study of T cell responses to AZD1222 COVID-19 vaccine (dated by TCRdb to 2020 to 2022). Context from the whole study: AZD1222 recipients whose second dose came at about 4 weeks and those whose second dose came at about 12 weeks were combined into one group, since spike-specific TCR depth and breadth did not differ between the two schedules. TCR sequencing covered some 240 trial participants: 207 given two doses of AZD1222 and about 26 given two doses of MenACWY control vaccine. Trial participants were enrolled into age subgroups of 18-55, 56-69 and 70-plus years, which contained 148, 28 and 57 TCR-sequenced participants, respectively.

According to the study, the label for this sample's time point signals: baseline before first vaccination. Samples from vaccinated people were obtained from the UK trials COV001 and COV002, which included a single-blind randomized controlled phase 2/3 trial of AZD1222 (ChAdOx1 nCoV-19) in healthy adults. For TCRbeta chain sequencing, PBMC samples were collected from trial participants at day 0 and at day 28 after the second dose. On the study overall, not on this receptor specifically: Most participants were white British and females outnumbered males, and the authors suggested that clonal diversity may have been underestimated. Epitopes outside the regions mutated in the B.1.351 and B.1.1.7 variants were reportedly recognized by nearly half of the unique spike-specific TCRs. CD4 TCRs associated with the vaccine covered the entire spike protein, and the dominant responses were in regions 160-218 and 743-854. After two AZD1222 doses, both the breadth and the depth of spike-specific TCRs were significantly higher than at day 0 and than in MenACWY recipients. Because no samples from the day 14 peak response were available, repertoires could be characterized only after the peak T cell response. Only 5 to 7 AZD1222 recipients were SARS-CoV-2 seropositive at baseline, limiting conclusions about previously exposed vaccinees. The 56-69-year group was small, and its depth increase did not reach significance, likely because of low power.

Sequencing used peripheral blood, obtained on day 0 of AZD1222 vaccination. The sequence was obtained from an adult in good health. The chain joins TRBV2 to TRBJ1-1; the D region possibly corresponds to TRBD1 (5 bases align). The CDR3 protein: CASSVGQGGTEAFF. The nucleotide sequence reads TGTGCCAGCAGTGTCGGGCAGGGAGGGACTGAAGCTTTCTTT.